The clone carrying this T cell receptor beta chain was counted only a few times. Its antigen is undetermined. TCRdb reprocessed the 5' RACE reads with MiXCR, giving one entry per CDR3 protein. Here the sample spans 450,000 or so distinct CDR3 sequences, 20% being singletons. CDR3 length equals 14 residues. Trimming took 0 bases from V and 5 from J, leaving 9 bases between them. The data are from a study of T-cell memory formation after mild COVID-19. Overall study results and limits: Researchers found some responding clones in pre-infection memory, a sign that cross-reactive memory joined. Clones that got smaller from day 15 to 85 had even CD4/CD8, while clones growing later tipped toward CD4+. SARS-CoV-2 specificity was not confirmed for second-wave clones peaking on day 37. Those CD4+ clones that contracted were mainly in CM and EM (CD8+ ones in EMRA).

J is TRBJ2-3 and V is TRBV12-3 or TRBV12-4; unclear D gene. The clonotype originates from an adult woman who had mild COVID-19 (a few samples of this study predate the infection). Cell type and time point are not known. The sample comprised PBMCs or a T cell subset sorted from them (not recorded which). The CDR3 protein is CASSLARREDTQYF. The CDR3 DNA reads TGTGCCAGCAGTTTAGCAAGAAGGGAAGATACGCAGTATTTT.